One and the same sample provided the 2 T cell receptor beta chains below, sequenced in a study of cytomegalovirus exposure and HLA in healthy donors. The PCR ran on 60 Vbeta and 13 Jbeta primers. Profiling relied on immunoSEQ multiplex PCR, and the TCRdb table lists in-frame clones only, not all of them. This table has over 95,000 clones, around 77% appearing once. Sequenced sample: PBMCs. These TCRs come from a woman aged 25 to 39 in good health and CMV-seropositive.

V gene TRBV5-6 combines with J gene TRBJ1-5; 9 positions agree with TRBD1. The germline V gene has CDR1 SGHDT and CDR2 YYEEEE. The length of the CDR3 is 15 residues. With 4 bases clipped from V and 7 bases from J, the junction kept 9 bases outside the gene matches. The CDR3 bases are TGTGCCAGCAGCGGAACGGGACAGGGAGGACAGCCCCAGCATTTT. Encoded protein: CASSGTGQGGQPQHF.

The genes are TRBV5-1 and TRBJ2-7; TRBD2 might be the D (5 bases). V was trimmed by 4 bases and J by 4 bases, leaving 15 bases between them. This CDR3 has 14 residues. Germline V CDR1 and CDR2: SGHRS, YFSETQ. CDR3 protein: CASSPPLEGYEQYF. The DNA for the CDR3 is TGCGCCAGCAGCCCCCCCCTCGAGGGATACGAGCAGTACTTC.